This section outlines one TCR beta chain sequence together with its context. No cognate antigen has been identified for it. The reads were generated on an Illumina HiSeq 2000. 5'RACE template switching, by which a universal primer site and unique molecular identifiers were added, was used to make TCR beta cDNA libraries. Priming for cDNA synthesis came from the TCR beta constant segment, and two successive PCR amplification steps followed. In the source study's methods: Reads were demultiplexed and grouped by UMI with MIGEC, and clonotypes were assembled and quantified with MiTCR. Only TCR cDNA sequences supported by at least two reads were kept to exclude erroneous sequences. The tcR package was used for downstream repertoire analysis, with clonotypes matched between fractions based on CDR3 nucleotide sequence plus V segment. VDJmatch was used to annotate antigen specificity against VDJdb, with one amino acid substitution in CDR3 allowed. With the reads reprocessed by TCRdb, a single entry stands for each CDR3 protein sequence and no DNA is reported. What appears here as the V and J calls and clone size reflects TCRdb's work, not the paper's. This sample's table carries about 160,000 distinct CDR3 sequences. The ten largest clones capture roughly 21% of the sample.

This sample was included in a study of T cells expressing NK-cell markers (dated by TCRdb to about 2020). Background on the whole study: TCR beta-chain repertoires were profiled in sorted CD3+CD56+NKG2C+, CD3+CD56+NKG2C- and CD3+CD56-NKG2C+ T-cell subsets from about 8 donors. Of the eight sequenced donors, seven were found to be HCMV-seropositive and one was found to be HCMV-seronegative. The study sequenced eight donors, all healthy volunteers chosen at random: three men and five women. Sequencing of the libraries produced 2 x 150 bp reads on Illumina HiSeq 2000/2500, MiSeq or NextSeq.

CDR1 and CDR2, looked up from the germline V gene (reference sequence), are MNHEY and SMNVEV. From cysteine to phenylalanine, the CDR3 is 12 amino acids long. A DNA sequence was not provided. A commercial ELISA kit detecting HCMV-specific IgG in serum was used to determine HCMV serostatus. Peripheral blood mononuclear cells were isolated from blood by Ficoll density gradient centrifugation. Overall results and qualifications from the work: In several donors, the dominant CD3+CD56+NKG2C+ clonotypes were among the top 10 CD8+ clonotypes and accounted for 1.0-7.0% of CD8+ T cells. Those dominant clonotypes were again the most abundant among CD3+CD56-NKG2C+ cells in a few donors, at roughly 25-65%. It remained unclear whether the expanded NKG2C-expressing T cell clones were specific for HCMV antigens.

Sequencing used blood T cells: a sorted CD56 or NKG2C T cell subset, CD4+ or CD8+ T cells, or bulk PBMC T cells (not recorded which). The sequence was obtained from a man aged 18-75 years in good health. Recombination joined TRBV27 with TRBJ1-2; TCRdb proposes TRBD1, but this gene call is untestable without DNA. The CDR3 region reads CASRTGSYGYTF.